This T cell receptor (beta chain) was recorded in a study of identical twins. Study-level findings and limits: Twins showed weaker excess sharing in their beta out-of-frame sequences. Cord blood's abundant beta clonotypes had fewer insertions, unlike memory repertoires.

Each CDR3 protein is one row after TCRdb ran MiXCR on the 5' RACE reads. The sample consists of 700,000 or so distinct CDR3 sequences, 8.6% of them appearing once. V gave up 4 bases and J gave up 4 bases; unmatched junction bases: 5. The CDR3 is 17 amino acids. The germline gives CDR1 SGHVS, CDR2 FNYEAQ. For this clonotype: Antigen: not known.

This sample also belongs to another study, concerning yellow fever vaccine responses in identical twins.

The sequence came from a young woman in good health. The genes are TRBV7-6 and TRBJ2-3, with 16 bases that match TRBD2. Specimen: PBMCs. CDR3 sequence: CASSSGLAGGFADTQYF. In nucleotides, the CDR3 is TGTGCCAGCAGCTCGGGACTAGCGGGAGGGTTCGCAGATACGCAGTATTTT. The whole variable domain, filled in from reference TRBV7-6 and TRBJ2-3, reads GAGVSQSPRYKVTKRGQDVALRCDPISGHVSLYWYRQALGQGPEFLTYFNYEAQQDKSGLPNDRFSAERPEGSISTLTIQRTEQRDSAMYRCASSSGLAGGFADTQYFGPGTRLTVL.